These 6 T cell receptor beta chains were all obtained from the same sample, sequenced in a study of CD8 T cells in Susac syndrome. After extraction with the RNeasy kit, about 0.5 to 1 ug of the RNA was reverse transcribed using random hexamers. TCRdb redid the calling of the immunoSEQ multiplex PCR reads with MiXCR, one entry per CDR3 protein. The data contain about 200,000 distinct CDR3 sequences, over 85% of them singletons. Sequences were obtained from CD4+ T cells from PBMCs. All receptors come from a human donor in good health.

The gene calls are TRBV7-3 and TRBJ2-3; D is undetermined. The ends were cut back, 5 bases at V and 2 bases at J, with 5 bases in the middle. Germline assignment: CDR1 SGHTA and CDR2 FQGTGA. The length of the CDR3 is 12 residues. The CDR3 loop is CASSVPTDTQYF. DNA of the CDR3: TGTGCCAGCAGCGTACCCACAGATACGCAGTATTTT.

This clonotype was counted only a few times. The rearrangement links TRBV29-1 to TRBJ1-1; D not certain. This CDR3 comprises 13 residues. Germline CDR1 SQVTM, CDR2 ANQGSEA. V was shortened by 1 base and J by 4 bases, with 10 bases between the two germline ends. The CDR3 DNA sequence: TGCAGCGTTGAAGTGAGGCAGCTCACTGAAGCTTTCTTT. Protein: CSVEVRQLTEAFF.

CDR3 sequence reads: CASSLALGFGANVLTF. The CDR3 coding sequence is TGTGCCAGCAGTTTAGCGCTTGGGTTTGGGGCCAACGTCCTGACTTTC. The chain joins TRBV12-3 or TRBV12-4 to TRBJ2-6; D remains ambiguous. Trimming cost V 0 bases and J 3 bases, with 9 bases left between them. The CDR3 contains 16 residues.

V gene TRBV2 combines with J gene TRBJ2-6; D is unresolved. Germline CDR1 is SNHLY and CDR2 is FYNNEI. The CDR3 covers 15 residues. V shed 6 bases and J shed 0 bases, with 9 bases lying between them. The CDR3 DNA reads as TGTGCCAGCAGGGTCCGAATCTCTGGGGCCAACGTCCTGACTTTC. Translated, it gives CASRVRISGANVLTF.

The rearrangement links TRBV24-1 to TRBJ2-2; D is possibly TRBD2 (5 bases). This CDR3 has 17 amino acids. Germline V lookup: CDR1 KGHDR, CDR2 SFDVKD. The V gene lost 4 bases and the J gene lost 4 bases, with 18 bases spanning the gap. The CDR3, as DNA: TGTGCCACCAGTGACTTCAGTAGCCCCGCGGGCACCGGGGAGCTGTTTTTT. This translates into CATSDFSSPAGTGELFF.

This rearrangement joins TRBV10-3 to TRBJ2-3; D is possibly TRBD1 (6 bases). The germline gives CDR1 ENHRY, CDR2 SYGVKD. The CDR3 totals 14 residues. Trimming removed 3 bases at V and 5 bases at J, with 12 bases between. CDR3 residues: CAISDPGVRDTQYF. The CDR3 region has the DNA TGTGCCATCAGTGACCCAGGGGTACGAGATACGCAGTATTTT.